This T cell receptor beta chain is drawn from a study of CD8+ T cells in alopecia areata. About the research overall: Recipients were approximately 7-10-week-old female C3H/HeJ mice grafted with skin from approximately 6-12-month-old C3H/HeJ donors with spontaneous alopecia. General study points: Patients shared TCRs less clearly than mice did, possibly for HLA-related reasons.

cDNA prepared by RNA extraction and subsequent reverse transcription served as the template for sequencing. Assay: immunoSEQ multiplex PCR; the TCRdb copy retains only in-frame clones and omits some. The sample is made up of some 18,000 clones, none counted only once. A sort of pooled cutaneous lymph node cells used CD4, CD8alpha, NKG2D, NKG2ACE and other stains. The CDR3 is 13 amino acids. Germline CDR1 GKSSPN, CDR2 SITVG. V was clipped by 1 base and J by 0 bases, with 6 bases between them. Of note for this clone: As yet, its antigen is unknown. The listed genes are named as in mouse. The DNA ends 4 residues before the CDR3 does, and the rest of the CDR3 is filled in from the germline J gene.

The chain employs TRBV31 and TRBJ1-2; D gene uncertain. This clonotype originated in a C3H/HeJ mouse with alopecia areata. MHC haplotype of the strain: H2-k. Material: CD8+ T cells sorted from a lymph node. The CDR3 is CAWSPQTNSDYTF. Incomplete CDR3 DNA: TGTGCCTGGAGTCCTCAGACAAACTCC.